The present T cell receptor (beta chain) was sequenced within a study of blood T cell repertoires in COVID-19. On the study more broadly: Nucleic acid was either cDNA or gDNA, and it came from T cells, B-cell-depleted T cells, or PBMCs.

Original methodology: Reference gene primer amplification gave nucleated cell count estimates. Libraries were prepared by immunoSEQ multiplex PCR; TCRdb keeps only in-frame clonotypes and omits some of them. That table furnishes V, J and clone size, whereas the DNA furnished D and trimming. The sample gives approximately 190,000 clones, over 70% of which show up once; 5.5% to 8.5% is in the top ten. CDR1 is SEHNR, CDR2 FQNEAQ, per germline (reference sequence). CDR3 length equals 16 residues. With 4 bases removed from V and 0 bases from J, the gap between germline ends came to 13 bases. The material sequenced was peripheral blood. V is TRBV7-9 and J is TRBJ1-3; D may be TRBD1 (6 bases). This clonotype originated in a man in his fifties or sixties with acute or convalescent COVID-19. The CDR3 sequence: CASSSRTATSGNTIYF. CDR3 DNA sequence: TGTGCCAGCAGCTCCCGGACAGCAACCTCTGGAAACACCATATATTTT.